This TCR beta chain was obtained from a study of control samples from healthy donors and cancer patients. The method was immunoSEQ multiplex PCR; TCRdb's version includes in-frame clones alone and lacks a portion of them. The data contain 70,000 or so clones, under 90% of them singletons. Germline loops: CDR1 MNHNY, CDR2 SVGAGI (reference sequence). V lost 8 bases to trimming and J lost 2 bases, with 8 bases between them. The CDR3 has 12 residues. This clonotype was obtained from a man in his sixties with lung cancer. The sequenced material came from PBMCs. This chain joins TRBV6-6 and TRBJ2-3, with D unresolved. Here the CDR3 DNA reads TGTGCCAGCCAAGGGTCCACAGATACGCAGTATTTT. It encodes CASQGSTDTQYF.